These 8 T cell receptor beta chains were sequenced from one sample in a study of shared clonotypes between healthy human individuals. Sequencing was performed with immunoSEQ multiplex PCR; in TCRdb, only in-frame clones are kept and a portion is missing. The sample shows about 2.3 million clones, approximately 95% of them seen only once. The sample taken for sequencing was naive CD4+ T cells from PBMCs. Documented subset: CD45RA+ positively selected. The receptors shown here come from a man aged 18 to 29 in good health. Some clones in this sample may be carry-over from other donors' samples.

This chain uses TRBV6-1 with TRBJ2-7, with D perhaps being TRBD1 or TRBD2 (7 bases each). The V gene's germline CDR1 is MNHNS and CDR2 SASEGT. Trimming left V 2 bases short and J 5 bases short, with 16 bases between. The length of the CDR3 is 15 residues. CDR3 DNA: TGTGCCAGCAGTGAATTTTGGGCAGGGGGGGACGAGCAGTACTTC. Protein product: CASSEFWAGGDEQYF.

This chain uses TRBV6-5 with TRBJ2-1, with D possibly matching TRBD2 (6 bases). Germline loops: CDR1 MNHEY, CDR2 SVGAGI. The CDR3 consists of 13 residues. V lost 3 bases to trimming and J lost 10 bases, with 13 bases between them. The DNA of the CDR3 is TGTGCCAGCAGTTATCCCGGGACTGGAGAGCAGTTCTTC. Its protein is CASSYPGTGEQFF.

V is TRBV6-5 and J is TRBJ2-7; 9 bases agree with TRBD1. Losses at the gene ends were 6 bases for V and 7 bases for J; bases not matched to a gene: 10. Germline CDR1 MNHEY, CDR2 SVGAGI. The CDR3 length is 14 residues. CDR3 amino acids: CASRRDRVTGEQYF. The CDR3 DNA is TGTGCCAGCAGGAGGGACAGGGTAACGGGGGAGCAGTACTTC.

The rearrangement links TRBV18 to TRBJ2-3, with 12 bases that match TRBD2. Unmatched junction bases numbered 6, after V lost 6 bases and J lost 5 bases. The CDR3 covers 15 residues. Looked up from germline, CDR1 is KGHSH and CDR2 is LQKENI. The CDR3: CASSQLAGGQDTQYF. CDR3 bases: TGTGCCAGCTCCCAACTAGCGGGAGGACAAGATACGCAGTATTTT.

CDR3: CSVMEAGVLYEQYF. The DNA of the CDR3 is TGCAGCGTTATGGAAGCGGGAGTCCTCTACGAGCAGTACTTC. V is TRBV29-1 and J is TRBJ2-5, with 8 bases fitting TRBD2. The J call is doubtful: the DNA matches TRBJ2-7 better. This CDR3 region has 14 residues. The V gene's germline CDR1 is SQVTM and CDR2 ANQGSEA.

This sequence joins TRBV2 and TRBJ1-2, with 8 bases lining up with TRBD1. Germline assignment: CDR1 SNHLY and CDR2 FYNNEI. The CDR3 is 13 amino acids. V lost 3 bases to trimming and J lost 7 bases; unmatched junction nucleotides: 4. This CDR3 reads CASSERTGSGYTF. CDR3 in DNA: TGTGCCAGCAGTGAGAGGACAGGGTCTGGCTACACCTTC.

The J gene is TRBJ2-2, the V gene TRBV7-2; D possibly corresponds to TRBD1 (6 bases). Per the germline V gene, CDR1 is SGHTA and CDR2 is FQGNSA. The CDR3 runs to 16 residues. Trimming took off 6 bases at V and 1 base at J, with 15 bases between the two ends. The CDR3 nucleotides are TGTGCCAGCAGTTCTACCTCGGGACAGAACACCGGGGAGCTGTTTTTT. It codes for CASSSTSGQNTGELFF.

J is TRBJ1-1 and V is TRBV7-9; 11 bases map to TRBD1. Trimming at V came to 5 bases and at J to 1 base, leaving 6 bases not matched to a gene. CDR3 length: 16 amino acids. Germline V gene lookup returns CDR1 SEHNR and CDR2 FQNEAQ (reference sequence). CDR3 in DNA: TGTGCCAGCAGCCTAAGGACAGGGGGCGCGAACACTGAAGCTTTCTTT. Amino acids: CASSLRTGGANTEAFF.